A selection of T cell receptor beta chains follows, all from one sample in a study of regulatory T cells in long-lasting Graves disease. Using its own MiXCR run on the multiplex PCR reads, TCRdb lists one record per CDR3 protein. The sample includes 350,000 to 450,000 distinct CDR3 sequences, approximately 15% of them seen just once. In addition, the sample was reused for a study of T cells in Graves' hyperthyroidism and ophthalmopathy.

The starting material was peripheral blood mononuclear cells (PBMCs), obtained at new diagnosis, from a patient treated with antithyroid drugs. These receptors originate from a man aged 35 to 55 with Graves disease. CDR3s include the opening cysteine and the closing phenylalanine or tryptophan. A D gene is named only where the DNA matches it firmly. The size of a clone is reported for some rows only, either as once, few or many, or as a class for expanded clones.

size	D	V	J	CDR3	DNA
many	TRBD1	TRBV12-3/TRBV12-4	TRBJ1-2	CASSLRRAGGNYGYTF	TGTGCCAGCAGTTTAAGAAGGGCAGGGGGAAACTATGGCTACACCTTC
.	TRBD2	TRBV9	TRBJ2-3	CASSERGLAGPLDRTDTQYF	TGTGCCAGCAGCGAGAGAGGACTAGCGGGTCCCTTGGATAGGACAGATACGCAGTATTTT
many	.	TRBV27	TRBJ2-3	CASSFHVGRRPRVDTQYF	TGTGCCAGCAGTTTTCACGTGGGGCGGCGACCAAGGGTAGATACGCAGTATTTT
many	.	TRBV24-1	TRBJ2-7	CATSNPGYEQYF	TGTGCCACCAGTAACCCGGGATACGAGCAGTACTTC
.	TRBD1	TRBV20-1	TRBJ1-2	CSARPPGGNGYTF	TGCAGTGCTAGACCGCCAGGGGGTAATGGCTACACCTTC
many	.	TRBV5-1	TRBJ2-3	CASSLDPTNTQYF	TGCGCCAGCAGCTTGGACCCTACTAATACGCAGTATTTT
many	TRBD2	TRBV2	TRBJ2-5	CASSEPGLAGKETQYF	TGTGCCAGCAGTGAACCGGGACTAGCGGGAAAAGAGACCCAGTACTTC
few	.	TRBV6-5	TRBJ2-1	CASSYELGGSNEQFF	TGTGCCAGCAGTTACGAACTAGGGGGGAGCAATGAGCAGTTCTTC
many	.	TRBV2	TRBJ1-4	CASRIDSVHEKLFF	TGTGCCAGCAGAATAGACAGTGTTCATGAAAAACTGTTTTTT
many	.	TRBV12-3/TRBV12-4	TRBJ1-4	CASSSTATNEKLFF	TGTGCCAGCAGCTCGACAGCAACTAATGAAAAACTGTTTTTT
many	.	TRBV2	TRBJ1-1	CASRPWGQDTEAFF	TGTGCCAGCAGGCCTTGGGGGCAGGACACTGAAGCTTTCTTT
few	TRBD1	TRBV6-2/TRBV6-3	TRBJ2-1	CASSGSQGAGEQFF	TGTGCCAGCAGTGGAAGTCAGGGGGCCGGTGAGCAGTTCTTC
.	TRBD2	TRBV14	TRBJ2-2	CASSQEAAGGPAGELFF	TGTGCCAGCAGCCAAGAGGCAGCGGGGGGGCCGGCCGGGGAGCTGTTTTTT
.	.	TRBV12-5	TRBJ2-1	CASGLVLRGEQFF	TGTGCTAGTGGTTTGGTACTAAGGGGTGAGCAGTTCTTC
many	.	TRBV28	TRBJ1-4	CASGRLATNEKLFF	TGTGCCAGCGGGAGGTTGGCAACTAATGAAAAACTGTTTTTT
.	.	TRBV15	TRBJ2-1	CATSSLRGNEQFF	TGTGCCACCAGCAGCCTCAGAGGGAATGAGCAGTTCTTC
.	TRBD1	TRBV27	TRBJ2-3	CASSSFGQGLDTQYF	TGTGCCAGCAGTTCTTTCGGACAGGGTTTAGATACGCAGTATTTT
many	.	TRBV7-3	TRBJ2-1	CASSLEDRNNEQFF	TGTGCCAGCAGCTTGGAGGACAGAAACAATGAGCAGTTCTTC
.	.	TRBV29-1	TRBJ1-4	CSVGWGEKLFF	TGCAGCGTTGGATGGGGTGAAAAACTGTTTTTT
.	.	TRBV7-6	TRBJ1-1	CASSLAGLEGTEAFF	TGTGCCAGCAGCTTAGCAGGACTTGAGGGCACTGAAGCTTTCTTT
many	.	TRBV20-1	TRBJ1-5	CSARDSRRGDQPQHF	TGCAGTGCTAGAGATTCGAGGAGAGGGGATCAGCCCCAGCATTTT
many	TRBD1	TRBV5-1	TRBJ1-1	CASSRQDRVEAFF	TGCGCCAGCAGCCGCCAGGACAGGGTTGAAGCTTTCTTT
many	.	TRBV7-9	TRBJ1-1	CASSRWNTEAFF	TGTGCCAGCAGCCGGTGGAACACTGAAGCTTTCTTT
many	TRBD2	TRBV20-1	TRBJ2-1	CSAGGTSGLYNEQFF	TGCAGTGCCGGCGGGACTAGCGGGCTGTACAATGAGCAGTTCTTC
.	.	TRBV7-9	TRBJ2-6	CASTRLGANVLTF	TGTGCCAGCACCCGTTTAGGGGCCAACGTCCTGACTTTC
.	TRBD2	TRBV4-2	TRBJ2-1	CASSQFPGGSYNEQFF	TGTGCCAGCAGCCAATTCCCGGGAGGCTCCTACAATGAGCAGTTCTTC
many	TRBD1	TRBV12-5	TRBJ1-1	CASGLVQGRYTEAFF	TGTGCTAGTGGTTTGGTACAGGGGAGGTACACTGAAGCTTTCTTT
many	TRBD2	TRBV2	TRBJ2-3	CASKSSGGPGTQYF	TGTGCCAGCAAGTCTAGCGGGGGCCCGGGTACGCAGTATTTT
.	.	TRBV5-1	TRBJ2-2	CASSQRGVTGELFF	TGCGCCAGCAGTCAGAGGGGGGTCACCGGGGAGCTGTTTTTT
.	.	TRBV4-1	TRBJ2-3	CASSQDFAPSTDTQYF	TGCGCCAGCAGCCAAGACTTCGCTCCTAGCACAGATACGCAGTATTTT
many	.	TRBV27	TRBJ2-5	CASSLSTGQETQYF	TGTGCCAGCAGTTTATCTACTGGCCAAGAGACCCAGTACTTC
many	.	TRBV11-2	TRBJ2-7	CASSPTRFITYEQYF	TGTGCCAGCAGCCCCACCCGCTTCATTACCTACGAGCAGTACTTC
many	.	TRBV7-2	TRBJ2-5	CASSLGGYAGVETQYF	TGTGCCAGCAGCTTAGGGGGTTACGCCGGGGTCGAGACCCAGTACTTC
many	.	TRBV28	TRBJ2-3	CASSISDGTDTQYF	TGTGCCAGCAGTATCTCGGACGGCACAGATACGCAGTATTTT
few	TRBD1	TRBV7-2	TRBJ2-3	CASSRQGQDTQYF	TGTGCCAGCAGCAGACAGGGCCAAGATACGCAGTATTTT
many	.	TRBV5-1	TRBJ1-1	CASSSDRLNTEAFF	TGCGCCAGCAGCTCAGACAGACTAAACACTGAAGCTTTCTTT
many	.	TRBV27	TRBJ1-6	CASSFIGGNSPLHF	TGTGCCAGCAGTTTCATCGGGGGCAATTCACCCCTCCACTTT
many	.	TRBV14	TRBJ1-6	CASSQRGVLNNSPLHF	TGTGCCAGCAGCCAGAGGGGAGTACTGAATAATTCACCCCTCCACTTT
many	.	TRBV2	TRBJ2-7	CASSEIPRGIYEQYF	TGTGCCAGCAGTGAAATCCCCCGGGGGATCTACGAGCAGTACTTC
many	TRBD2	TRBV5-1	TRBJ2-1	CASSSGTSVYNEQFF	TGCGCCAGCAGCAGCGGGACTAGCGTCTACAATGAGCAGTTCTTC